The following is a T cell receptor (beta chain) sequence with its context. Its antigen is not yet known. Base qualities are missing; no much larger clone stands one base away. The trial excluded patients who had a history of autoimmune disease or were on systemic immunosuppression. In every dose cohort, peripheral blood was drawn for TCR sequencing at baseline, cycle 4 day 1, and cycle 7 day 1. Samples came from an open-label, multicenter, first-in-human phase I dose-escalation trial of ivuxolimab. Adults with locally advanced or metastatic melanoma, renal cell, hepatocellular, or head and neck squamous cell carcinoma were enrolled in the trial. Before TCR sequencing, CD4+ T cells and CD8+ T cells from peripheral blood were sorted into separate populations. This record comes from a study of OX40 agonist ivuxolimab in advanced cancers. Concerning the study at large: Ivuxolimab was an agonistic, fully human IgG2 monoclonal antibody directed against OX40 (CD134), a costimulatory receptor. Intravenous ivuxolimab was administered to patients every 2 weeks at six dose levels: 0.01, 0.1, 0.3, 1.5, 3 and 10 mg/kg. Of the approximately 50 dose-escalation patients, hepatocellular carcinoma was present in approximately 20, melanoma in approximately 15, renal cell carcinoma in 9 and head and neck cancer in 9. In the dose-escalation cohort, about four fifths of patients were male, and the mean age was around 60 years with a range of roughly 20 to 79. Patients were allowed to have had prior anti-PD-1, anti-PD-L1 or anti-CTLA-4 therapy, and around 40% of the dose-escalation patients had previously received checkpoint inhibitors. Partial responses occurred in three dose-escalation patients, of whom one had hepatocellular carcinoma and two had cutaneous melanoma. Peripheral TCRbeta sequencing aimed to test whether ivuxolimab altered TCR sequence diversity and caused clonal T-cell expansion. The paper covers the monotherapy dose-escalation part of the phase I ivuxolimab trial, which included N ≈ 52 patients.

To sequence the TCRbeta CDR3 region, genomic DNA was isolated from the sorted cells. The immunoSEQ Assay was used for sequencing of TCRbeta CDR3 regions. TCRdb retrieved this table from immuneACCESS and kept in-frame rearrangements only. Not all clones are present; in checked studies, unresolved V genes account for under half, and no reason is known for the remainder. This sample is represented by 55,000 to 65,000 clones; just over 90% of them were singletons. About 19% of the sample comes from the top ten. Results the study describes overall, beyond this receptor: In partial responders in the 0.1-3.0 mg/kg groups, normalized peripheral clonal expansion was found to be among the lowest, especially among CD8+ T cells. Antigen specificity was not determined for the clonally expanded peripheral T cells. At doses from 0.1 to 3.0 mg/kg, clonal expansion was seen in both CD4+ and CD8+ blood T cells between baseline and week 6. Low levels of normalized T-cell clonal expansion were also shown by some nonresponding patients. After ivuxolimab, more expanded clones were found on average in CD8+ T cells than in CD4+ T cells.

The CDR1 and CDR2 encoded by the germline V gene are MDHEN and SYDVKM. The CDR3 sequence holds 12 residues, the cysteine and phenylalanine included. The only DNA kept is the CDR3, 36 bases in frame from the first base. The germline ends are 5 bases apart after V is trimmed by 3 bases and J by 8 bases. The receptor chain draws on TRBV28 and TRBJ1-6; the D gene cannot be resolved reliably. The specimen was CD4+ or CD8+ T cells sorted from blood, collected in a trial of the OX40 agonist ivuxolimab. The sequence was collected from an adult with an advanced solid tumor such as melanoma, head and neck, liver or kidney cancer. CDR3 protein: CASSFTDSPLHF. The DNA sequence is given as TGTGCCAGCAGTTTCACGGATTCACCCCTCCACTTT.